A single sample is the source of the 15 T cell receptor beta chains below, sequenced in a study of control samples from healthy donors and cancer patients. The protocol was immunoSEQ multiplex PCR, while the TCRdb copy is restricted to in-frame clones and leaves out a portion. Here the sample spans some 29,000 clones, 70% to 90% being singletons. Sequencing used formalin-fixed, paraffin-embedded tissue. The receptors here all came from a female donor with melanoma.

This chain uses TRBV6-5 with TRBJ1-2; D unresolved. V was cut by 3 bases and J by 0 bases, with 11 bases left in between. Per germline, CDR1 MNHEY and CDR2 SVGAGI. The CDR3 has 15 residues. CDR3 nucleotide sequence: TGTGCCAGCAGTTATTGGCGGTTCTCTAACTATGGCTACACCTTC. Residues: CASSYWRFSNYGYTF.

This chain joins TRBV27 and TRBJ1-5, with D tentatively TRBD1 (5 bases). The CDR3 spans 15 residues. Germline values: CDR1 MNHEY, CDR2 SMNVEV (reference sequence). Trimming left V 5 bases short and J 9 bases short, with 20 bases between. CDR3 nucleotides: TGTGCCAGCAGTGGAACCAGGGCGGTTGGGTTGCCCCAGCATTTT. Translated: CASSGTRAVGLPQHF.

The gene calls are TRBV4-1 and TRBJ2-7, with 8 bases lining up with TRBD1. Germline V gene sequence: CDR1 MGHRA, CDR2 YSYEKL. The CDR3 is 15 residues long. J lost 5 bases, V lost 1 base, and 7 bases had no gene match. The CDR3 spells CASSQGTGQYNEQYF. The CDR3 bases are TGCGCCAGCAGCCAAGGGACAGGGCAGTACAACGAGCAGTACTTC.

The J gene is TRBJ2-5, the V gene TRBV7-8, with D unclear. CDR1 SGHVS and CDR2 FQNEAQ come from the germline V gene. The CDR3 is 12 residues long. V was shortened by 5 bases and J by 5 bases, with 9 bases between the two germline ends. In DNA, the CDR3 is TGTGCCAGCAGCCCCATAGGGGAGACCCAGTACTTC. Translating it yields CASSPIGETQYF.

The chain joins TRBV5-1 to TRBJ2-1; 14 positions agree with TRBD2. Germline V lookup: CDR1 SGHRS, CDR2 YFSETQ. V lost 5 bases to trimming and J lost 6 bases; unmatched junction nucleotides: 13. The CDR3 consists of 18 residues. The CDR3 DNA reads as TGCGCCAGCAGGGTGAGGCCCCCCGGGACTAGCGGGAGCAATGAGCAGTTCTTC. It encodes CASRVRPPGTSGSNEQFF.

V usage is TRBV6-5 and J usage is TRBJ2-7; TRBD1 matches at 9 bases. The V segment lost 6 bases and the J segment 6 bases; nucleotides outside the gene matches: 12. Germline lookup yields CDR1 MNHEY and CDR2 SVGAGI. The CDR3 sequence is 15 residues long. The CDR3 DNA sequence: TGTGCCAGCAGACACACCCCGGGACAGGGAACCGAGCAGTACTTC. It yields the protein CASRHTPGQGTEQYF.

The chain couples TRBV7-9 to TRBJ2-7; D is undetermined. The V end was cut by 3 bases, the J end by 4 bases, with 4 bases between. This CDR3 contains 11 residues. CDR1 is SEHNR and CDR2 is FQNEAQ in the germline V gene (reference sequence). The CDR3 region is CASSFSYEQYF. The CDR3 DNA reads TGTGCCAGCAGCTTCTCGTACGAGCAGTACTTC.

V gene TRBV9 combines with J gene TRBJ2-3; 9 nucleotides align to TRBD2. Germline CDR1 and CDR2: SGDLS and YYNGEE. Losses at the gene ends were 0 bases for V and 1 base for J; bases not matched to a gene: 3. The CDR3 spans 16 residues. CDR3 sequence (DNA): TGTGCCAGCAGCGTAGTCCCTAGCGGGGGCACAGATACGCAGTATTTT. This sequence encodes CASSVVPSGGTDTQYF.

This rearrangement joins TRBV15 to TRBJ2-1; D is ambiguous. Germline V gives CDR1 LNHNV, CDR2 YYDKDF (reference sequence). The CDR3 loop spans 13 amino acids. V lost 4 bases and J 3 bases, leaving 7 bases between the germline ends. The DNA for the CDR3 is TGTGCCACCAGCATCGCGAGCTACAATGAGCAGTTCTTC. This gives the protein CATSIASYNEQFF.

The chain is built from TRBV5-1 and TRBJ1-1, with TRBD1 as a possible D gene (5 bases). The V gene lost 4 bases and the J gene lost 1 base, with 11 bases spanning the gap. The CDR3 runs to 14 residues. Looked up from germline, CDR1 is SGHRS and CDR2 is YFSETQ. In DNA, the CDR3 is TGCGCCAGCAGCCCAGGGACGGGGAACACTGAAGCTTTCTTT. Its protein is CASSPGTGNTEAFF. Filled out from reference TRBV5-1 and TRBJ1-1, the complete variable domain reads KAGVTQTPRYLIKTRGQQVTLSCSPISGHRSVSWYQQTPGQGLQFLFEYFSETQRNKGNFPGRFSGRQFSNSRSEMNVSTLELGDSALYLCASSPGTGNTEAFFGQGTRLTVV.

The chain links TRBV5-1 to TRBJ1-1; D gene uncertain. Trimming stripped 4 bases from V and 0 bases from J, with 16 bases between. The CDR3 consists of 16 residues. Germline V gene lookup returns CDR1 SGHRS and CDR2 YFSETQ. In nucleotides, the CDR3 is TGCGCCAGCAGCCCCCAGCATCGTCAAGTGAACACTGAAGCTTTCTTT. Its protein is CASSPQHRQVNTEAFF.

The chain uses TRBV5-1 and TRBJ2-3; D may be TRBD1 (5 bases). The V and J ends lost 1 base and 3 bases respectively, with 12 bases between them. The V gene's germline CDR1 is SGHRS and CDR2 YFSETQ. The CDR3 has 15 residues. The CDR3 region is CASSLIAGLTDTQYF. In DNA form, the CDR3 reads TGCGCCAGCAGCTTGATAGCAGGGTTGACAGATACGCAGTATTTT.

The chain employs TRBV9 and TRBJ2-3; D is uncertain. CDR1 and CDR2 (germline): SGDLS, YYNGEE. V was pared by 4 bases and J by 7 bases, with 16 bases between. This CDR3 is built from 14 residues. This CDR3 is CASSSMVGIHTQYF. CDR3 nucleotide sequence: TGTGCCAGCAGCTCTATGGTGGGGATACATACGCAGTATTTT. The full variable domain, with the rest looked up from reference TRBV9 and TRBJ2-3, is DSGVTQTPKHLITATGQRVTLRCSPRSGDLSVYWYQQSLDQGLQFLIQYYNGEERAKGNILERFSAQQFPDLHSELNLSSLELGDSALYFCASSSMVGIHTQYFGPGTRLTVL.

The genes are TRBV5-6 and TRBJ1-2; 12 bases align to TRBD1. The trim removed 3 bases at V and 4 bases at J, leaving 7 bases unmatched. Germline V CDR1 and CDR2: SGHDT, YYEEEE. This CDR3 spans 16 amino acids. The chain's CDR3 is CASSWGQGAPRYGYTF. The CDR3 DNA is TGTGCCAGCAGCTGGGGACAGGGGGCTCCTCGCTATGGCTACACCTTC.

V usage is TRBV29-1 and J usage is TRBJ2-2, with 11 bases aligning to TRBD1. The V and J ends lost 7 bases and 7 bases, in that order; junction bases with no gene match: 11. This CDR3 is 15 amino acids long. Germline V gives CDR1 SQVTM, CDR2 ANQGSEA. This CDR3 is CSAVLDRGLIGELFF. The CDR3 DNA reads TGCAGCGCTGTATTGGACAGGGGGCTAATCGGGGAGCTGTTTTTT.